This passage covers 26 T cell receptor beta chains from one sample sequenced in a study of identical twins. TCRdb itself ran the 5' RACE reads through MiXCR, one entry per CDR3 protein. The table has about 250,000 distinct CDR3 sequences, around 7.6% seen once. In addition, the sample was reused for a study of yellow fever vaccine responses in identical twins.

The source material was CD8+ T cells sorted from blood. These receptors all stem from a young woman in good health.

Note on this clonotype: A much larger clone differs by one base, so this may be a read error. CDR3: CASRVTVTKETQYF. The CDR3 nucleotides are TGTGCCAGCAGGGTGACAGTGACGAAAGAGACCCAGTACTTC. The chain uses TRBV6-1 and TRBJ2-5; the D gene is possibly TRBD1 (5 bases). Germline CDR1 reads MNHNS; CDR2 reads SASEGT. Trimming shortened V by 6 bases and J by 3 bases, and 14 bases separated the two germline ends. CDR3 length: 14 residues.

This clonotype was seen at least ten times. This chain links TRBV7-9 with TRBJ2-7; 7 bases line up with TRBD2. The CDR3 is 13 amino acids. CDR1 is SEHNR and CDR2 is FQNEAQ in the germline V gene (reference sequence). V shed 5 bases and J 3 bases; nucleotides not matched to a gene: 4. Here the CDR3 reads CASSRRDYYEQYF. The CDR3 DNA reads TGTGCCAGCAGCCGACGGGACTACTACGAGCAGTACTTC.

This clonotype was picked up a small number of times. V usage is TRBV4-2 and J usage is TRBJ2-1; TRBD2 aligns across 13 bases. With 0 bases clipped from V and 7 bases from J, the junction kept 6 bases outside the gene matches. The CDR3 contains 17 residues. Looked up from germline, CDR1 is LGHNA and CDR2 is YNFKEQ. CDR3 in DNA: TGTGCCAGCAGCCAAGATGGAAGGACTAGCGGGAGAAATGAGCAGTTCTTC. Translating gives CASSQDGRTSGRNEQFF.

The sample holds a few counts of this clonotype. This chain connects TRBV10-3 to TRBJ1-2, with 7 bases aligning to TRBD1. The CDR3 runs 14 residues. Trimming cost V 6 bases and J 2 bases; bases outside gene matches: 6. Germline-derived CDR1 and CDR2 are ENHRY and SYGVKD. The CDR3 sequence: CAISSGQINYGYTF. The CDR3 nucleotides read TGTGCCATCAGCTCGGGACAGATAAACTATGGCTACACCTTC.

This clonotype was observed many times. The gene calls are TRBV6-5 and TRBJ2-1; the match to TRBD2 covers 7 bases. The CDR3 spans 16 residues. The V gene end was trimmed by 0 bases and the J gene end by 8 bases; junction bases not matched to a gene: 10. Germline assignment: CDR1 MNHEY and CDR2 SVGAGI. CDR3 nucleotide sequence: TGTGCCAGCAGTTACTCGGCGGGGGACCAGATCGATGAGCAGTTCTTC. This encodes CASSYSAGDQIDEQFF.

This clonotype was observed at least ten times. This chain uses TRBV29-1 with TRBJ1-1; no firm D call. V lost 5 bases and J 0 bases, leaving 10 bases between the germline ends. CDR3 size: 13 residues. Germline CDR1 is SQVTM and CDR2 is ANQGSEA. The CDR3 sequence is CSVIAQMNTEAFF. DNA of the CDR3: TGCAGCGTTATCGCACAGATGAACACTGAAGCTTTCTTT.

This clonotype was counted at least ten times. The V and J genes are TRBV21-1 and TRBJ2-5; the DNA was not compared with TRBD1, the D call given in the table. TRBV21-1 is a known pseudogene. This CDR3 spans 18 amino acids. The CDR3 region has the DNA TGTGCCAGCAGCAAAAACGGGGCGACGGGTTACCCCCAAGAGACCCAGTACTTC. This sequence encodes CASSKNGATGYPQETQYF.

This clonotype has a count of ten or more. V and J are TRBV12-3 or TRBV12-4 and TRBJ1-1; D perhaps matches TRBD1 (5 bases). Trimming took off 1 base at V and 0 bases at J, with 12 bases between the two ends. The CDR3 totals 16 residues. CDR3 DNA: TGTGCCAGCAGTTTAGTCCCAGGGAATATGAACACTGAAGCTTTCTTT. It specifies CASSLVPGNMNTEAFF.

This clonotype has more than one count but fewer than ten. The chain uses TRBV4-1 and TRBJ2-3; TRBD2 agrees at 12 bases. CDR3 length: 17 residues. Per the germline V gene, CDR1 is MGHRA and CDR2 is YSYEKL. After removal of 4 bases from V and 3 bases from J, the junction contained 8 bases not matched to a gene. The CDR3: CASSLRTSGAGTDTQYF. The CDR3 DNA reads TGCGCCAGCAGCCTTAGGACTAGCGGGGCCGGTACAGATACGCAGTATTTT.

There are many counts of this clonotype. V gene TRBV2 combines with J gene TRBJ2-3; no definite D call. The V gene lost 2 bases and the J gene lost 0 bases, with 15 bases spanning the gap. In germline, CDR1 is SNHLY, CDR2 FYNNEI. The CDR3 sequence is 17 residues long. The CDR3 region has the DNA TGTGCCAGCAGTGAAAGCCTCGGGCAGAGAAGCACAGATACGCAGTATTTT. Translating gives CASSESLGQRSTDTQYF. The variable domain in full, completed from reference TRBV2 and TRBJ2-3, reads EPEVTQTPSHQVTQMGQEVILRCVPISNHLYFYWYRQILGQKVEFLVSFYNNEISEKSEIFDDQFSVERPDGSNFTLKIRSTKLEDSAMYFCASSESLGQRSTDTQYFGPGTRLTVL.

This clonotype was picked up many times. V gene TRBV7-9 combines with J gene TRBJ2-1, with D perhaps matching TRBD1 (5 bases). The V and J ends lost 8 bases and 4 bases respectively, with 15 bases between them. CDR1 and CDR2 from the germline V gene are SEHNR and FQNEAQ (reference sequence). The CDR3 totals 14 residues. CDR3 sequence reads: CASGYDSYYNEQFF. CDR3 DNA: TGTGCCAGCGGCTACGACAGTTATTACAATGAGCAGTTCTTC.

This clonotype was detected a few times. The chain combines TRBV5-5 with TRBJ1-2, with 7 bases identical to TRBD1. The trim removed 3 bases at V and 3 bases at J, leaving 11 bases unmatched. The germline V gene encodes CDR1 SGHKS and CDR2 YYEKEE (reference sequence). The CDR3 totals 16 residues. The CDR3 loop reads CASSWTTGERHYGYTF. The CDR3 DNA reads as TGTGCCAGCAGCTGGACTACAGGGGAGAGACACTATGGCTACACCTTC.

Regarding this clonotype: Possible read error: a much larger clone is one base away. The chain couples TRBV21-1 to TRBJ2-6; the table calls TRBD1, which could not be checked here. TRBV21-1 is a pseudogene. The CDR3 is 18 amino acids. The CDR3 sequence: CASSKSSGGNSGANVLTF. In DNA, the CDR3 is TGTGCCAGCAGCAAATCCTCAGGGGGCAACTCTGGGGCCAACGTCCTGACTTTC.

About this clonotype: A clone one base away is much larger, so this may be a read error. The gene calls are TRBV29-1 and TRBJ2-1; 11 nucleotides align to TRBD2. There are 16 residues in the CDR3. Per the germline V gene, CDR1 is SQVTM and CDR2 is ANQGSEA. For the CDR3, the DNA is TGCAGCGCTGAAAAAGTGGCTAGCGGGAGGTACAATGAGCAGTTCTTC. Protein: CSAEKVASGRYNEQFF.

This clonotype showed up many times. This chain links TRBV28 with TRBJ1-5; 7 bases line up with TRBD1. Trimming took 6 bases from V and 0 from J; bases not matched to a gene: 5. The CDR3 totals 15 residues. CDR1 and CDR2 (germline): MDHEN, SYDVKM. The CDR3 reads CASRPTGVSNQPQHF. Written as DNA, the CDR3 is TGTGCCAGCAGGCCTACAGGGGTTAGCAATCAGCCCCAGCATTTT.

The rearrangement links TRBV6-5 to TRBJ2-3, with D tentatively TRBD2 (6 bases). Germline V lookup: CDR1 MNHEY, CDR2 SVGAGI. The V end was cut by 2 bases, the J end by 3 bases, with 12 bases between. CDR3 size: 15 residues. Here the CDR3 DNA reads TGTGCCAGCAGTTACGGAGACGGGAGTACAGATACGCAGTATTTT. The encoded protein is CASSYGDGSTDTQYF.

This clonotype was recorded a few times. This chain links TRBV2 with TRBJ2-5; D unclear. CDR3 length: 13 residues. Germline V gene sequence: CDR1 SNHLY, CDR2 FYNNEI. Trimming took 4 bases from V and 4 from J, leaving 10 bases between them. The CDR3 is CASSGQLLETQYF. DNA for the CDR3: TGTGCCAGCAGTGGCCAGTTGCTAGAGACCCAGTACTTC.

The CDR3 here is CSARDYQGAYEQYV. CDR3 DNA sequence: TGCAGTGCTAGAGATTACCAGGGGGCTTACGAGCAGTACGTC. The chain has TRBV20-1 and TRBJ2-7, with 8 bases fitting TRBD1. The CDR3 covers 14 residues. Germline V gene lookup returns CDR1 DFQATT and CDR2 SNEGSKA (reference sequence). V lost 0 bases to trimming and J lost 4 bases; unmatched junction nucleotides: 5.

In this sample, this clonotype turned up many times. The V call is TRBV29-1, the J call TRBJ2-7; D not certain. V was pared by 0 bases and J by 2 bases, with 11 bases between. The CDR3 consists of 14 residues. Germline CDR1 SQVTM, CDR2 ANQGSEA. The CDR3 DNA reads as TGCAGCGTTGAAGAATTTCCAGACACCTACGAGCAGTACGTC. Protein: CSVEEFPDTYEQYV.

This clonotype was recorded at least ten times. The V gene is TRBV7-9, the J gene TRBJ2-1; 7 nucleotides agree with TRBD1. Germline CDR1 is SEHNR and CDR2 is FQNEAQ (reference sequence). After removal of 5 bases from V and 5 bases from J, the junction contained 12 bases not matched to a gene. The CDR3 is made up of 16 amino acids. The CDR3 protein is CASSHPTGQINNEQFF. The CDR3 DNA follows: TGTGCCAGCAGCCACCCTACGGGACAGATAAACAATGAGCAGTTCTTC.

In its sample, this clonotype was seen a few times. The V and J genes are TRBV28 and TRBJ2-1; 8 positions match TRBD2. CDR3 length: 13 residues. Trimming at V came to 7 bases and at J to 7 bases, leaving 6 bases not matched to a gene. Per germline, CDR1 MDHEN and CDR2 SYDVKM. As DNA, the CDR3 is TGTGCCAGCACTACAAGCGGGGGTAATGAGCAGTTCTTC. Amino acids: CASTTSGGNEQFF.

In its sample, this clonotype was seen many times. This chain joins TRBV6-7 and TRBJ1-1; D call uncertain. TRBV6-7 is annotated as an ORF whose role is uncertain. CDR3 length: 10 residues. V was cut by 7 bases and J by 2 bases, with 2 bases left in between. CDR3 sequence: CASNNTEAFF. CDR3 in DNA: TGTGCCAGCAATAACACTGAAGCTTTCTTT.

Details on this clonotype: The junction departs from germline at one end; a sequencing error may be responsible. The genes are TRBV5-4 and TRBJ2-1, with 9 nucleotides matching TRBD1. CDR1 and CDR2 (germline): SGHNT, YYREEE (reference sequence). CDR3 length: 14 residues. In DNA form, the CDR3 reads TGTGCCATCAGCCTCGGGACAGGGACTTATGAGCAGTTCTTC. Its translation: CAISLGTGTYEQFF.

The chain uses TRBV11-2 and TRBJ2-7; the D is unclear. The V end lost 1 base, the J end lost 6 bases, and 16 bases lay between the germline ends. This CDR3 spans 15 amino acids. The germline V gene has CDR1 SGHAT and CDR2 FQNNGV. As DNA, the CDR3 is TGTGCCAGCAGCTTAGCCCCGGGTGGTATCGGCGAGCAGTACTTC. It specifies CASSLAPGGIGEQYF.

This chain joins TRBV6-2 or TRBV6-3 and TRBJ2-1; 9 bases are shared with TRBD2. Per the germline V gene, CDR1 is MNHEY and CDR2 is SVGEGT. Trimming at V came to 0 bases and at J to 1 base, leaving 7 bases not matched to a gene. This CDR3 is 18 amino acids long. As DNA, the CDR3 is TGTGCCAGCAGTTACTCGATAAGGCGGGGGGGGTCCTACAATGAGCAGTTCTTC. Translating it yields CASSYSIRRGGSYNEQFF.

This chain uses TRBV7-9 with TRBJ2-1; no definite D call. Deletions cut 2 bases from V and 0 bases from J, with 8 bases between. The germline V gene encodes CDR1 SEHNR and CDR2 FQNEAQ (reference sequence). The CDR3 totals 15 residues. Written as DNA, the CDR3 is TGTGCCAGCAGCTTACGGTCCAACTCCTACAATGAGCAGTTCTTC. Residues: CASSLRSNSYNEQFF.